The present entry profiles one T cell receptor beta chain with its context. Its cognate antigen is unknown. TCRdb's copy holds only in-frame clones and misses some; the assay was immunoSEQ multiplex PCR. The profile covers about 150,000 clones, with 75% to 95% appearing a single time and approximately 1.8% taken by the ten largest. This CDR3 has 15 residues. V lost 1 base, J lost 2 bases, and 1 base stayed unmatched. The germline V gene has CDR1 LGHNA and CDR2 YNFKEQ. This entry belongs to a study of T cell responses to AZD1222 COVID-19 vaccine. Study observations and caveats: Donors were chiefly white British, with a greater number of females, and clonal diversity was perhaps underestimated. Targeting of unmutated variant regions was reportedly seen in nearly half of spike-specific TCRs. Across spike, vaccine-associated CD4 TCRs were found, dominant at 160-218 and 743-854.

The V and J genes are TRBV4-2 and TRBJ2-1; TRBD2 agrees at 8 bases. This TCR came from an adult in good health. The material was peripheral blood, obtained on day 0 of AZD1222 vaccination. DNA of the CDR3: TGTGCCAGCAGCCAAGTAGCGGGACCCTACAATGAGCAGTTCTTC. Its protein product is CASSQVAGPYNEQFF.